This T cell receptor (beta chain) was documented in a study of CXCR3-negative and CXCR3-positive naive CD8 T cells. On this clonotype itself: What it recognizes is unknown.

Overall study results and limits: Naive subsets did not differ in surface CD5, and the authors estimated TCR strength using properties of the TRB CDR3. After cryopreservation, expression of CXCR3 was partially reduced, and most assays were run with fresh PBMCs.

Via 5' RACE with UMI labels, TRB cDNA libraries were prepared. One entry per CDR3 protein, without DNA, is what TCRdb gives after re-calling the 5' RACE reads. The table counts 55,000 to 70,000 distinct CDR3 sequences; 20% to 25% lies in the top ten. Germline assignment: CDR1 DFQATT and CDR2 SNEGSKA (reference sequence). The CDR3 covers 15 residues. This sequence joins TRBV20-1 and TRBJ2-1; TCRdb designates TRBD1, a call that cannot be tested without DNA. The clonotype originates from a human donor in good health. Some clones in this sample may be carry-over from other donors' samples. The sample taken for sequencing was memory CD8+ T cells from blood. CDR3 sequence reads: CSAVLGESSYNEQFF.